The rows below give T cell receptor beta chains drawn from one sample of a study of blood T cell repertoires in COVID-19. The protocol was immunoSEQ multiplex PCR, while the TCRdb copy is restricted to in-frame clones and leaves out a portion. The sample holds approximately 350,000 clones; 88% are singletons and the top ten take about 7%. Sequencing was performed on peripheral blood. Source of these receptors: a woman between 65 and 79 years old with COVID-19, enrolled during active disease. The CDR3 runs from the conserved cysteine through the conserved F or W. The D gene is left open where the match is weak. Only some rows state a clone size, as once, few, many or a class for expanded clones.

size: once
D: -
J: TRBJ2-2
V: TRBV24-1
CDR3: CATSDYRDAGELFF
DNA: TGTGCCACCAGTGATTACAGGGATGCCGGGGAGCTGTTTTTT

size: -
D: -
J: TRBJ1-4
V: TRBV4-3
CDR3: CASSQDWTPSNEKLFF
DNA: TGCGCCAGCAGCCAAGATTGGACTCCAAGTAATGAAAAACTGTTTTTT

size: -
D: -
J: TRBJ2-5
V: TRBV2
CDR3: CATLPLGGEETQYF
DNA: TGTGCCACCTTGCCTCTAGGGGGAGAAGAGACCCAGTACTTC

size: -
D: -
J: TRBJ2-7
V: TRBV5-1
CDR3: CASSLAAGLYEQYF
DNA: TGCGCCAGCAGCTTGGCCGCAGGGCTGTACGAGCAGTACTTC

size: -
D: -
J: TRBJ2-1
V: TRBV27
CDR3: CASSFARSNEQFF
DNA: TGTGCCAGCAGTTTTGCCAGAAGCAATGAGCAGTTCTTC

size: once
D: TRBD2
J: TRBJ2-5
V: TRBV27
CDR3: CASSLGGGALETQYF
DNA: TGTGCCAGCAGTTTAGGCGGGGGGGCCTTGGAGACCCAGTACTTC

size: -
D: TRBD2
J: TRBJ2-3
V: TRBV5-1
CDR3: CASSTSPTSASTDTQYF
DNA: TGCGCCAGCAGCACATCGCCGACTAGCGCGAGCACAGATACGCAGTATTTT

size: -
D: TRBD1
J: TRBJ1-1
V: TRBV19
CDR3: CASTRTPGQGDTEAFF
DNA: TGTGCCAGTACCCGAACACCCGGACAGGGGGACACTGAAGCTTTCTTT

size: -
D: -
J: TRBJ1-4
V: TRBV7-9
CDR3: CASGGEPNEKLFF
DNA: TGTGCCAGCGGGGGCGAGCCTAATGAAAAACTGTTTTTT

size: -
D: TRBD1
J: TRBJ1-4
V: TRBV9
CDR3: CASSSGQVGNEKLFF
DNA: TGTGCCAGCAGCTCCGGACAGGTTGGGAATGAAAAACTGTTTTTT

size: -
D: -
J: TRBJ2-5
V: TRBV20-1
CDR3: CSASRSYQETQYF
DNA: TGCAGTGCTAGTCGGTCGTACCAAGAGACCCAGTACTTC

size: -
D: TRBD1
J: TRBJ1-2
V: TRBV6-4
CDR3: CASSDRGLCYGYTF
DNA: TGTGCCAGCAGCGACAGGGGGCTTTGCTATGGCTACACCTTC

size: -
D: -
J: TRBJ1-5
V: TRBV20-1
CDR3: CSASYRDSNQPQHF
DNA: TGCAGTGCTAGTTACAGGGACAGCAATCAGCCCCAGCATTTT

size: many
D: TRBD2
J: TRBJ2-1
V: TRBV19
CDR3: CASSITSGGANEQFF
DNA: TGTGCCAGTAGTATCACTAGCGGGGGGGCCAATGAGCAGTTCTTC

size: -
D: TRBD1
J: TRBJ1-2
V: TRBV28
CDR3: CASRVRTGLVDYGYTF
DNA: TGTGCCAGCAGAGTCCGGACAGGGTTGGTTGACTATGGCTACACCTTC

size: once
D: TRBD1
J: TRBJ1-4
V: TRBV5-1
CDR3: CASSPGTEPTNEKLFF
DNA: TGCGCCAGCAGCCCGGGGACAGAACCAACTAATGAAAAACTGTTTTTT

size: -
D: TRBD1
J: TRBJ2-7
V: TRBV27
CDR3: CASRAQGARTYEQYF
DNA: TGTGCCAGCAGAGCCCAGGGGGCCAGGACCTACGAGCAGTACTTC

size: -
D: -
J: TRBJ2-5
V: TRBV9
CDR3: CASSVDGGIQETQYF
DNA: TGTGCCAGCAGCGTAGATGGAGGGATTCAAGAGACCCAGTACTTC

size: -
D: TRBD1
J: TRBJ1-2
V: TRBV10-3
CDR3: CAISEGQGINYGYTF
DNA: TGTGCCATCAGTGAGGGACAGGGGATAAACTATGGCTACACCTTC

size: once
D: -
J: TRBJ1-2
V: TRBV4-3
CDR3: CASSLTGIPGYTF
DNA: TGCGCCAGCAGCCTAACAGGGATTCCTGGCTACACCTTC

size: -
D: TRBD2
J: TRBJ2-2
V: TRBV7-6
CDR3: CASSLDRGGTGELFF
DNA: TGTGCCAGCAGCTTAGATCGGGGGGGGACCGGGGAGCTGTTTTTT

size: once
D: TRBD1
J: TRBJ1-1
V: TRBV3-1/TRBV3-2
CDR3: CASRGGTAKGTEAFF
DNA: TGTGCCAGCAGAGGAGGGACAGCGAAGGGCACTGAAGCTTTCTTT

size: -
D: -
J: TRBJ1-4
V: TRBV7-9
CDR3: CASSDYREREKLFF
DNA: TGTGCCAGCAGCGACTACCGGGAAAGGGAAAAACTGTTTTTT

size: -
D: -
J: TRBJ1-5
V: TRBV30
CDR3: CAWSSQGAQPQHF
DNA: TGTGCCTGGAGTTCCCAGGGTGCTCAGCCCCAGCATTTT

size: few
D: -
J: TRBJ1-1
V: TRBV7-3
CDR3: CASSLFPTDMNTEAFF
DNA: TGTGCCAGCAGCTTATTCCCGACAGACATGAACACTGAAGCTTTCTTT

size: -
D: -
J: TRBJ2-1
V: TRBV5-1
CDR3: CASSPLRNEQFF
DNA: TGCGCCAGCAGCCCTCTTCGCAATGAGCAGTTCTTC

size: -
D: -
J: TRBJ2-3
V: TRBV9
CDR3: CASSRLAGSTDTQYF
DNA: TGTGCCAGCAGCCGCTTAGCCGGGAGCACAGATACGCAGTATTTT

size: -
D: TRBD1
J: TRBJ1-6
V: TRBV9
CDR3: CASSGGQGSSPLHF
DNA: TGTGCCAGCAGCGGGGGACAGGGGAGTTCACCCCTCCACTTT

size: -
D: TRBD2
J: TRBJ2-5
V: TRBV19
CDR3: CANRPRLAGGQETQYF
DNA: TGTGCCAACCGACCCCGACTAGCGGGGGGTCAAGAGACCCAGTACTTC